The 26 T cell receptor beta chains in this list originate from one sample, sequenced in a study of T-cell reconstitution after alpha-beta-depleted transplantation in children. Using unique molecular identifiers, the investigators prepared the TCRbeta library. One entry per CDR3 protein results from TCRdb running MiXCR on the PCR reads. The data show approximately 300,000 distinct CDR3 sequences, around 10% seen once. The input for sequencing was peripheral blood, taken 180 days after TCRalphabeta/CD19-depleted stem cell transplant. These receptors all stem from a male patient between 2 and 15 years old who had a stem cell transplant for chronic granulomatous disease, so the T cells may come from the graft donor.

This clonotype was observed many times. The V call is TRBV6-6, the J call TRBJ2-5; D unresolved. Germline V gene data show CDR1 as MNHNY and CDR2 as SVGAGI (reference sequence). The V gene lost 10 bases and the J gene lost 6 bases, with 12 bases spanning the gap. This CDR3 is built from 11 residues. The chain's CDR3 is CATVSEKTQYF. For the CDR3, the DNA is TGTGCCACGGTCTCTGAAAAGACCCAGTACTTC.

This clonotype was picked up many times. The junction shows a germline mismatch at one end, possibly a read error. This chain connects TRBV12-3 or TRBV12-4 to TRBJ2-1, with 8 bases fitting TRBD1. The CDR3 totals 18 residues. CDR3 region: CASSLGGPTGGIYNEQFF. The DNA of the CDR3 is TGTGCCAGCAGCTTAGGGGGGCCCACAGGGGGGATCTACAATGAGCAGTTCTTC.

The CDR3 DNA reads as TGTGCCAGTAGTATAGGGCCCGCTAGCGGGAGAGGGCTCTCCTACAATGAGCAGTTCTTC. This gives the protein CASSIGPASGRGLSYNEQFF. The V gene is TRBV19, the J gene TRBJ2-1, with 10 bases identical to TRBD2. The CDR3 sequence is 20 residues long. Trimming at V came to 1 base and at J to 0 bases, leaving 12 bases not matched to a gene. CDR1 is LNHDA and CDR2 is SQIVND in the germline V gene (reference sequence).

Only one count was recorded for this clonotype. This may arise from a read error, as a much more abundant clone is one base away. The rearrangement joins TRBV5-6 to TRBJ1-1; D remains ambiguous. Germline CDR1 reads SGHDT; CDR2 reads YYEEEE. There are 15 residues in the CDR3. This CDR3 is CTSSSIGLVNTEAFF. DNA for the CDR3: TGTACCAGCAGCAGTATAGGATTGGTGAACACTGAAGCTTTCTTT. The whole variable domain, remainder taken from reference TRBV5-6 and TRBJ1-1, is DAGVTQSPTHLIKTRGQQVTLRCSPKSGHDTVSWYQQALGQGPQFIFQYYEEEERQRGNFPDRFSGHQFPNYSSELNVNALLLGDSALYLCTSSSIGLVNTEAFFGQGTRLTVV.

This clonotype showed up many times. V usage is TRBV6-5 and J usage is TRBJ2-7; 10 bases are shared with TRBD2. The germline CDR1 and CDR2 sequences are MNHEY and SVGAGI. The CDR3 is 16 amino acids. Unmatched junction bases numbered 8, after V lost 2 bases and J lost 4 bases. CDR3 nucleotides: TGTGCCAGCAGTTACATCCGGGCTAGCGGGAGTTACGAGCAGTACTTC. As protein: CASSYIRASGSYEQYF.

V usage is TRBV5-4 and J usage is TRBJ2-1; no definite D call. This CDR3 has 15 amino acids. V lost 4 bases and J 4 bases, leaving 15 bases between the germline ends. Germline CDR1 SGHNT, CDR2 YYREEE (reference sequence). The CDR3 DNA is TGTGCCAGCAGCCTGGGGAAGGTTGGGTACAATGAGCAGTTCTTC. The encoded protein is CASSLGKVGYNEQFF.

This clonotype has a count of ten or more. CDR3 DNA sequence: TGTGCCAGCAGTCCGCGGGGAGCGGGAGTCCCCTACAATGAGCAGTTCTTC. Its translation: CASSPRGAGVPYNEQFF. The chain is built from TRBV28 and TRBJ2-1; TRBD2 matches at 8 bases. The CDR3 covers 17 residues. Unmatched junction bases numbered 11, after V lost 5 bases and J lost 2 bases. Germline V lookup: CDR1 MDHEN, CDR2 SYDVKM.

This clonotype was observed at least ten times. The genes are TRBV29-1 and TRBJ2-2; 9 nucleotides match TRBD2. Germline V gene sequence: CDR1 SQVTM, CDR2 ANQGSEA. The CDR3 contains 15 residues. V was pared by 4 bases and J by 3 bases, with 6 bases of the junction left unmatched. DNA for the CDR3: TGCAGCGTTGCCCCGGGACTAGCTCACACCGGGGAGCTGTTTTTT. This translates into CSVAPGLAHTGELFF.

This clonotype occurred many times. The chain is built from TRBV5-1 and TRBJ2-2; 7 bases line up with TRBD1. CDR1 is SGHRS and CDR2 is YFSETQ in the germline V gene. This CDR3 comprises 15 residues. The V segment lost 3 bases and the J segment 2 bases; nucleotides outside the gene matches: 4. CDR3 sequence: CASSWDSQNTGELFF. CDR3 nucleotide sequence: TGCGCCAGCAGCTGGGACAGCCAAAACACCGGGGAGCTGTTTTTT.

This clonotype has at least ten counts. The chain links TRBV19 to TRBJ2-7; D uncertain. This CDR3 spans 14 amino acids. Germline assignment: CDR1 LNHDA and CDR2 SQIVND (reference sequence). V was cut by 9 bases and J by 1 base, with 16 bases left in between. CDR3 region: CASSITGSSYEQYF. The CDR3 bases are TGTGCCAGCAGCATCACCGGGTCGTCCTACGAGCAGTACTTC.

This clonotype was detected many times. This rearrangement joins TRBV30 to TRBJ2-2, with D possibly TRBD1 on 7 matching bases. The ends were cut back, 5 bases at V and 5 bases at J, with 24 bases in the middle. This CDR3 contains 17 residues. The germline gives CDR1 GTSNPN, CDR2 SVGIG (reference sequence). CDR3 sequence reads: CAWFGRQGPFATGELFF. For the CDR3, the DNA is TGTGCCTGGTTCGGGAGACAGGGACCCTTTGCGACCGGGGAGCTGTTTTTT.

This clonotype was counted many times. The chain joins TRBV27 to TRBJ2-2, with 7 positions matching TRBD1. Germline V lookup: CDR1 MNHEY, CDR2 SMNVEV (reference sequence). The CDR3 covers 14 residues. The J segment lost 7 bases and the V segment lost 5 bases, leaving 7 bases of the junction unmatched. CDR3 in amino acids: CASSPTGVIGELFF. In nucleotides, the CDR3 is TGTGCCAGCAGTCCCACAGGGGTCATCGGGGAGCTGTTTTTT.

This clonotype occurred many times. The chain has TRBV20-1 and TRBJ2-3; D assignment may be TRBD1 or TRBD2 (5 bases each). Germline V gene lookup returns CDR1 DFQATT and CDR2 SNEGSKA (reference sequence). There are 14 residues in the CDR3. Trimming stripped 4 bases from V and 1 base from J, with 12 bases between. CDR3 sequence reads: CSAMGRPRTDTQYF. The DNA of the CDR3 is TGCAGTGCTATGGGACGGCCACGCACAGATACGCAGTATTTT.

In this sample, this clonotype turned up many times. The chain carries TRBV3-1 and TRBJ1-2; D perhaps matches TRBD1 (5 bases). This CDR3 spans 17 amino acids. V lost 0 bases and J 3 bases, leaving 17 bases between the germline ends. Per germline, CDR1 LGHDT and CDR2 YNNKEL (reference sequence). In nucleotides, the CDR3 is TGTGCCAGCAGCCAAGATCGTGGGGCAGGGCGGTACTATGGCTACACCTTC. Its translation: CASSQDRGAGRYYGYTF. Full variable domain (remainder filled in from reference TRBV3-1 and TRBJ1-2): DTAVSQTPKYLVTQMGNDKSIKCEQNLGHDTMYWYKQDSKKFLKIMFSYNNKELIINETVPNRFSPKSPDKAHLNLHINSLELGDSAVYFCASSQDRGAGRYYGYTFGSGTRLTVV.

The V call is TRBV25-1, the J call TRBJ2-7, with 8 bases fitting TRBD2. In germline, CDR1 is MGHDK, CDR2 SYGVNS. V lost 8 bases and J lost 2; bases outside the gene matches: 11. The CDR3 totals 15 residues. The CDR3 sequence: CASAVGAGGPYEQYF. The CDR3, as DNA: TGTGCCAGCGCCGTAGGGGCGGGGGGCCCCTACGAGCAGTACTTC.

This clonotype has a count of ten or more. This rearrangement joins TRBV7-8 to TRBJ2-4; D is possibly TRBD2 (7 bases). The length of the CDR3 is 16 residues. CDR1 SGHVS and CDR2 FQNEAQ come from the germline V gene. V was shortened by 2 bases and J by 5 bases, with 16 bases between the two germline ends. The CDR3, as DNA: TGTGCCAGCAGCTTATTGCGGGGGCAGACCGAAAACATTCAGTACTTC. Its protein product is CASSLLRGQTENIQYF.

This clonotype was recorded many times. The rearrangement links TRBV6-1 to TRBJ2-5; 8 positions agree with TRBD1. The CDR3 is made up of 16 amino acids. J gave up 1 base and V 5 bases, and 9 bases lay outside the gene matches. The germline CDR1 and CDR2 sequences are MNHNS and SASEGT. The CDR3 here is CASSKGLTGAQETQYF. In DNA, the CDR3 is TGTGCCAGCAGTAAAGGCCTGACAGGGGCCCAAGAGACCCAGTACTTC.

This clonotype occurred many times. V is TRBV20-1 and J is TRBJ1-5, with D perhaps matching TRBD1 (6 bases). Germline loops: CDR1 DFQATT, CDR2 SNEGSKA (reference sequence). CDR3 length: 17 amino acids. V lost 3 bases, J lost 3 bases, and 21 bases lay in between. CDR3 sequence: CSASNPPGRGDNQPQHF. The CDR3 nucleotides read TGCAGTGCTAGTAACCCTCCGGGCAGGGGTGACAATCAGCCCCAGCATTTT.

This clonotype showed up many times. This sequence joins TRBV7-9 and TRBJ1-2; D is possibly TRBD1 (5 bases). Between the trimmed V and J ends, which lost 5 bases and 6 bases, there was a span of 10 bases. The CDR3 totals 12 residues. Germline V gives CDR1 SEHNR, CDR2 FQNEAQ (reference sequence). Written as DNA, the CDR3 is TGTGCCAGCAGCCCCGGACACCATGGCTACACCTTC. The encoded protein is CASSPGHHGYTF.

This clonotype was detected only once. A much larger clone differs from this one at a single base, so this may be a read error. This chain connects TRBV5-1 to TRBJ2-3, with D hard to call. The assigned J gene may be wrong: the sequence end matches TRBJ1-5 better. Germline assignment: CDR1 SGHRS and CDR2 YFSETQ. The CDR3 spans 14 residues. CDR3 residues: CASSDGRFTDTQHF. In nucleotides, the CDR3 is TGCGCCAGCAGCGATGGGAGATTCACAGATACGCAGCATTTT.

This clonotype has ten or more counts. The V call is TRBV28, the J call TRBJ2-3, with unresolved D. This CDR3 has 13 residues. CDR1 and CDR2 from the germline V gene are MDHEN and SYDVKM. V was trimmed by 3 bases and J by 2 bases, leaving 6 bases between them. The CDR3 loop is CASSFRNTDTQYF. The CDR3 DNA is TGTGCCAGCAGTTTCAGGAACACAGATACGCAGTATTTT.

As concerns this clonotype: This sequence may be a read error, since a much larger clone differs from it by one base. The chain links TRBV5-1 to TRBJ1-1, with TRBD1 identical over 8 bases. V lost 4 bases to trimming and J lost 0 bases; unmatched junction nucleotides: 8. The CDR3 loop spans 16 amino acids. The germline gives CDR1 SGHRS, CDR2 YFSETQ. The CDR3 loop is CASSQGRGRMNTEAFF. For the CDR3, the DNA is TGCGCCAGCAGCCAGGGCAGGGGGCGGATGAACACTGAAGCTTTCTTT.

This clonotype was seen repeatedly, ten times or more. The chain recombines TRBV28 with TRBJ1-6; possibly TRBD1 for D (6 bases). CDR3 length equals 16 residues. Trimming cost V 1 base and J 15 bases, with 22 bases left between them. Germline lookup yields CDR1 MDHEN and CDR2 SYDVKM. CDR3: CASSLSGGTKSGFLHF. In DNA, the CDR3 is TGTGCCAGCAGTTTATCCGGGGGCACCAAATCCGGGTTCCTCCACTTT.

This clonotype was found many times. The genes are TRBV5-1 and TRBJ2-7; 8 bases fit TRBD1. Germline V gene sequence: CDR1 SGHRS, CDR2 YFSETQ. The CDR3 extends over 15 amino acids. V lost 0 bases to trimming and J lost 4 bases; unmatched junction nucleotides: 6. The CDR3 bases are TGCGCCAGCAGCTTGGCCGATGGACAGGGTTACGAGCAGTACTTC. This sequence encodes CASSLADGQGYEQYF.

Ten or more counts support this clonotype. The V call is TRBV29-1, the J call TRBJ2-7, with 8 bases that match TRBD1. The CDR3 has 15 amino acids. Trimming at V came to 4 bases and at J to 4 bases, leaving 12 bases not matched to a gene. Germline lookup yields CDR1 SQVTM and CDR2 ANQGSEA. Written as DNA, the CDR3 is TGCAGCGTTGGAGCATCCGGGACAGGAATATACGAGCAGTACTTC. Translation: CSVGASGTGIYEQYF.

The V gene is TRBV5-4, the J gene TRBJ2-1, with 9 bases fitting TRBD2. CDR1 and CDR2 from the germline V gene are SGHNT and YYREEE (reference sequence). This CDR3 has 16 residues. V shed 0 bases, J shed 3 bases, and the junction held 4 bases outside the gene matches. CDR3 coding DNA: TGTGCCAGCAGCTTGGCCCCTAGCGGGATCTACAATGAGCAGTTCTTC. It is translated as CASSLAPSGIYNEQFF.